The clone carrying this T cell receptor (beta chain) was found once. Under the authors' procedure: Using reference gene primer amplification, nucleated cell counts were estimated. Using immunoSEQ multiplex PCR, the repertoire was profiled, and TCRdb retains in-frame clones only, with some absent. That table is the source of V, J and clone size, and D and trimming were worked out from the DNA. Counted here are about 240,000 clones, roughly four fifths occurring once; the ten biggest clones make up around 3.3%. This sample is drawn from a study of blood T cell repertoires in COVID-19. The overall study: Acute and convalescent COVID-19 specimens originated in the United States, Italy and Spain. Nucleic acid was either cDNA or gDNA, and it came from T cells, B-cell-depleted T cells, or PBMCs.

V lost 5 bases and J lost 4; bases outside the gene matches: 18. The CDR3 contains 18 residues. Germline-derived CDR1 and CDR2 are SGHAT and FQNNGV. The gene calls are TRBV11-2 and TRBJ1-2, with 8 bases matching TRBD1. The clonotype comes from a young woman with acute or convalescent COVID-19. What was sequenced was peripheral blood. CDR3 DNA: TGTGCCAGCAGCCAACGACTATCGATCAGGGGGCTTGGCTATGGCTACACCTTC. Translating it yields CASSQRLSIRGLGYGYTF.